This entry lists 11 T cell receptor beta chains sequenced from one sample in a study of OX40 agonist ivuxolimab in advanced cancers. TCRdb's copy holds only in-frame clones and misses some; the assay was immunoSEQ multiplex PCR. The table includes some 67,000 clones, more than 70% detected once. This specimen was CD4+ or CD8+ T cells sorted from blood, taken in a trial of the OX40 agonist ivuxolimab. The source is an adult with an advanced solid tumor such as melanoma, head and neck, liver or kidney cancer.

The J gene is TRBJ2-6, the V gene TRBV10-3; D gene uncertain. The CDR3 consists of 17 residues. Germline loops: CDR1 ENHRY, CDR2 SYGVKD. V was trimmed by 0 bases and J by 0 bases, leaving 9 bases between them. CDR3: CAISESGDSSGANVLTF. CDR3 in DNA: TGTGCCATCAGTGAGTCAGGTGATAGCTCTGGGGCCAACGTCCTGACTTTC.

In nucleotides, the CDR3 is TGTGCCAGCAGCCGACAGGGTAGATCCACTGAAGCTTTCTTT. Encoded protein: CASSRQGRSTEAFF. V and J are TRBV7-9 and TRBJ1-1; TRBD1 aligns across 7 bases. The trim removed 5 bases at V and 4 bases at J, leaving 7 bases unmatched. The CDR3 totals 14 residues. The germline gives CDR1 SEHNR, CDR2 FQNEAQ (reference sequence).

This chain connects TRBV5-1 to TRBJ2-7; D not certain. Germline V gene sequence: CDR1 SGHRS, CDR2 YFSETQ. V was clipped by 0 bases and J by 2 bases, with 9 bases between them. This CDR3 is 14 amino acids long. The CDR3 DNA sequence: TGCGCCAGCAGCTTGGGGGTCGGAACCTACGAGCAGTACTTC. This sequence encodes CASSLGVGTYEQYF.

The rearrangement joins TRBV6-1 to TRBJ2-7, with 8 positions matching TRBD1. Germline values: CDR1 MNHNS, CDR2 SASEGT. The CDR3 is made up of 13 amino acids. J was trimmed by 4 bases and V by 4 bases; bases with no gene match: 3. The CDR3 region has the DNA TGTGCCAGCAGTGGGACAGGGTTTTACGAGCAGTACTTC. Its translation is CASSGTGFYEQYF.

The chain is built from TRBV5-1 and TRBJ2-3; D is undetermined. Trimming left V 3 bases short and J 0 bases short, with 5 bases between. The CDR3 spans 13 residues. Germline assignment: CDR1 SGHRS and CDR2 YFSETQ. The CDR3 region is CASSYPSTDTQYF. DNA for the CDR3: TGCGCCAGCAGCTACCCTAGCACAGATACGCAGTATTTT.

This chain links TRBV6-4 with TRBJ1-1, with D perhaps matching TRBD1 (5 bases). Germline V gene lookup returns CDR1 MRHNA and CDR2 SNTAGT. V was clipped by 6 bases and J by 2 bases, with 10 bases between them. The CDR3 is 13 residues long. The CDR3 reads CASSADRNTEAFF. DNA of the CDR3: TGTGCCAGCAGCGCCGACAGAAACACTGAAGCTTTCTTT.

The chain uses TRBV10-2 and TRBJ2-6; no definite D call. There are 17 residues in the CDR3. Trimming left V 0 bases short and J 0 bases short, with 9 bases between. Per the germline V gene, CDR1 is WSHSY and CDR2 is SAAADI. CDR3 loop: CASSESLLLSGANVLTF. DNA of the CDR3: TGCGCCAGCAGTGAGTCTCTCCTCCTCTCTGGGGCCAACGTCCTGACTTTC.

Written as DNA, the CDR3 is TGTGCCAGCAGAAGGACAGGGGGTAACTATGGCTACACCTTC. Protein: CASRRTGGNYGYTF. V and J are TRBV14 and TRBJ1-2, with 10 bases identical to TRBD1. The CDR3 is 14 residues long. The germline V gene encodes CDR1 SGHDN and CDR2 FVKESK. With 6 bases clipped from V and 1 base from J, the junction kept 2 bases outside the gene matches.

The V call is TRBV6-5, the J call TRBJ1-2; weak D call: TRBD1 (5 bases). The CDR3 is 11 residues long. V was clipped by 8 bases and J by 8 bases, with 12 bases between them. The germline gives CDR1 MNHEY, CDR2 SVGAGI. CDR3 DNA sequence: TGTGCCAGCTGGCAGGGCGGAGGCTACACCTTC. Residues: CASWQGGGYTF.

The chain is built from TRBV19 and TRBJ2-7, with 9 bases identical to TRBD1. This CDR3 spans 17 amino acids. Germline V gene lookup returns CDR1 LNHDA and CDR2 SQIVND (reference sequence). V shed 6 bases, J shed 2 bases, and the junction held 14 bases outside the gene matches. The CDR3 is CASRRSGGQGRTYEQYF. The CDR3, as DNA: TGTGCCAGTAGGCGGTCAGGGGGACAGGGTCGGACCTACGAGCAGTACTTC.

The rearrangement uses TRBV7-9 and TRBJ1-6; 8 nucleotides line up with TRBD1. The CDR3 consists of 14 residues. Germline V gene data show CDR1 as SEHNR and CDR2 as FQNEAQ (reference sequence). With V trimmed by 5 bases and J by 6 bases, 3 bases remained unmatched. The CDR3 DNA sequence: TGTGCCAGCAGCATAGGACAGGGTAATTCACCCCTCCACTTT. This encodes CASSIGQGNSPLHF.